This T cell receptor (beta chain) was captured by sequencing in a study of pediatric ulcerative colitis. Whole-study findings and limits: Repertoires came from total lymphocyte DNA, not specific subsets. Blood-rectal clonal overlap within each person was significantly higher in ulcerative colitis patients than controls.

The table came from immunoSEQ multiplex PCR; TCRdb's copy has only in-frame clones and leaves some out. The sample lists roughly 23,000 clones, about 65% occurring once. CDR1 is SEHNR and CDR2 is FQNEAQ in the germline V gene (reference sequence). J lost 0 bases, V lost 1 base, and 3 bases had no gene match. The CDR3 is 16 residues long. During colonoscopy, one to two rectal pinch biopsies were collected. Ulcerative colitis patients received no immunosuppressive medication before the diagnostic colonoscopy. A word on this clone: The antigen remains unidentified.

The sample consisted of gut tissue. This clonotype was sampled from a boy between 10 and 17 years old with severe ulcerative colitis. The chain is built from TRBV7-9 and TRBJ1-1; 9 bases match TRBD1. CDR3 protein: CASSLVGTGLNTEAFF. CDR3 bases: TGTGCCAGCAGCTTAGTGGGGACAGGGCTGAACACTGAAGCTTTCTTT.